Each of the 27 T cell receptor beta chains below was sequenced from the same sample in a study of cytomegalovirus exposure and HLA in healthy donors. The PCR had 60 Vbeta and 13 Jbeta primers. Clones were sequenced by immunoSEQ multiplex PCR, and TCRdb holds only the in-frame ones, with some missing. The sample has roughly 150,000 clones, around 80% seen once. Sequences were obtained from PBMCs. Receptors were obtained from a female donor in good health and CMV-seronegative.

The DNA for the CDR3 is TGTGCCAGCAGGTCGGGTTGGACTGAAGCTTTCTTT. As protein: CASRSGWTEAFF. V is TRBV7-9 and J is TRBJ1-1; no firm D call. CDR1 is SEHNR and CDR2 is FQNEAQ in the germline V gene (reference sequence). The CDR3 totals 12 residues. The ends were cut back, 6 bases at V and 5 bases at J, with 10 bases in the middle.

The CDR3 region is CASSPDQGGRWIGLYGYTF. CDR3 in DNA: TGTGCCAGCAGCCCTGATCAGGGGGGAAGATGGATTGGGTTATATGGCTACACCTTC. The gene calls are TRBV11-2 and TRBJ1-2; 7 bases agree with TRBD1. V trimming: 5 bases; J trimming: 5 bases; junction bases outside the gene matches: 23. The CDR3 has 19 residues. Germline CDR1 and CDR2: SGHAT and FQNNGV. Complete variable domain (other parts from reference TRBV11-2 and TRBJ1-2): EAGVAQSPRYKIIEKRQSVAFWCNPISGHATLYWYQQILGQGPKLLIQFQNNGVVDDSQLPKDRFSAERLKGVDSTLKIQPAKLEDSAVYLCASSPDQGGRWIGLYGYTFGSGTRLTVV.

This clone was seen just once. The chain carries TRBV5-1 and TRBJ2-1; D is possibly TRBD2 (5 bases). The CDR3 sequence is 14 residues long. The V and J ends lost 0 bases and 6 bases respectively, with 10 bases between them. Germline V gene lookup returns CDR1 SGHRS and CDR2 YFSETQ. CDR3 in DNA: TGCGCCAGCAGCTTGGGGAATAGCGTCAATGAGCAGTTCTTC. Its translation is CASSLGNSVNEQFF.

A single count supports this clone. The chain combines TRBV5-1 with TRBJ1-1; the match to TRBD1 covers 7 bases. The V gene's germline CDR1 is SGHRS and CDR2 YFSETQ. The V gene end was trimmed by 4 bases and the J gene end by 2 bases; junction bases not matched to a gene: 5. This CDR3 comprises 14 residues. CDR3 sequence reads: CASSTRQGNTEAFF. The CDR3 nucleotides are TGCGCCAGCAGCACCCGACAGGGTAACACTGAAGCTTTCTTT. The whole variable domain, filled in from reference TRBV5-1 and TRBJ1-1, reads KAGVTQTPRYLIKTRGQQVTLSCSPISGHRSVSWYQQTPGQGLQFLFEYFSETQRNKGNFPGRFSGRQFSNSRSEMNVSTLELGDSALYLCASSTRQGNTEAFFGQGTRLTVV.

This clone counts as medium-sized. The germline gene is not matched at one end of the junction; a read error may be the cause. The J gene is TRBJ1-1, the V gene TRBV7-7; 8 nucleotides align to TRBD1. This CDR3 spans 13 amino acids. Germline V gene lookup returns CDR1 SSHAT and CDR2 FNYEAQ (reference sequence). This CDR3 is CASSRDRGTEAFF. CDR3 DNA: TGTGCTAGCAGCAGAGACAGGGGTACTGAAGCTTTCTTT.

The chain is built from TRBV2 and TRBJ2-7; the match to TRBD1 covers 10 bases. In germline, CDR1 is SNHLY, CDR2 FYNNEI. V was pared by 0 bases and J by 4 bases, with 3 bases of the junction left unmatched. This CDR3 is 15 amino acids long. CDR3 DNA sequence: TGTGCCAGCAGTGAAGCGGGGACAGGGGATTACGAGCAGTACTTC. Amino acids: CASSEAGTGDYEQYF.

In its sample, this clone was seen a few times. The V call is TRBV6-1, the J call TRBJ2-1; possible D gene TRBD1, 5 bases. V lost 2 bases, J lost 2 bases, and 19 bases lay in between. The CDR3 loop spans 18 amino acids. Germline V gives CDR1 MNHNS, CDR2 SASEGT. The CDR3 DNA reads as TGTGCCAGCAGTGAAAGTGGGCGACAGTCCCTAGCCTACAATGAGCAGTTCTTC. It translates to CASSESGRQSLAYNEQFF.

J is TRBJ1-1 and V is TRBV28; perhaps TRBD1 as D (6 bases). The CDR3 has 15 amino acids. The V end lost 3 bases, the J end lost 1 base, and 12 bases lay between the germline ends. Germline CDR1 and CDR2: MDHEN and SYDVKM. The CDR3 DNA reads as TGTGCCAGCAGTTTTGACGGACAGTCGAACACTGAAGCTTTCTTT. Its protein is CASSFDGQSNTEAFF.

The V call is TRBV20-1, the J call TRBJ1-2; D is unresolved. Trimming stripped 6 bases from V and 4 bases from J, with 6 bases between. The CDR3 length is 10 residues. CDR1 is DFQATT and CDR2 is SNEGSKA in the germline V gene (reference sequence). The CDR3 sequence is CSARAYGYTF. The CDR3 coding sequence is TGCAGTGCGAGGGCCTATGGCTACACCTTC.

This clone was detected only once. V gene TRBV19 combines with J gene TRBJ1-1, with a tentative D call TRBD1 (6 bases). The CDR3 is 12 residues long. V shed 7 bases and J shed 4 bases, with 10 bases lying between them. Germline V lookup: CDR1 LNHDA, CDR2 SQIVND (reference sequence). CDR3 sequence reads: CASNQGLTEAFF. For the CDR3, the DNA is TGTGCCAGTAACCAGGGGCTCACTGAAGCTTTCTTT.

This chain connects TRBV7-9 to TRBJ1-1, with D unresolved. Germline V gene lookup returns CDR1 SEHNR and CDR2 FQNEAQ (reference sequence). V was pared by 5 bases and J by 5 bases, with 15 bases between. The CDR3 has 14 amino acids. The CDR3, as DNA: TGTGCCAGCAGCCCACGGAGTTTTGGAACTGAAGCTTTCTTT. Encoded protein: CASSPRSFGTEAFF.

The CDR3 nucleotides are TGTGCCAGCAGCAAGTACAGAGTCTACTACAATGAGCAGTTCTTC. It specifies CASSKYRVYYNEQFF. The chain recombines TRBV28 with TRBJ2-1; D is unresolved. Germline V CDR1 and CDR2: MDHEN, SYDVKM. V was shortened by 6 bases and J by 3 bases, with 15 bases between the two germline ends. The CDR3 length is 15 residues. Combining the CDR3 with reference TRBV28 and TRBJ2-1 gives the whole variable domain DVKVTQSSRYLVKRTGEKVFLECVQDMDHENMFWYRQDPGLGLRLIYFSYDVKMKEKGDIPEGYSVSREKKERFSLILESASTNQTSMYLCASSKYRVYYNEQFFGPGTRLTVL.

The chain has TRBV19 and TRBJ1-5; possible D gene TRBD1, 6 bases. V was shortened by 1 base and J by 4 bases, with 11 bases between the two germline ends. Germline lookup yields CDR1 LNHDA and CDR2 SQIVND (reference sequence). The CDR3 is 15 amino acids. The CDR3 spells CASSIVGGRNQPQHF. In nucleotides, the CDR3 is TGTGCCAGTAGTATAGTAGGGGGTCGGAATCAGCCCCAGCATTTT. The full variable domain, in which reference TRBV19 and TRBJ1-5 provide the parts outside the CDR3, is DGGITQSPKYLFRKEGQNVTLSCEQNLNHDAMYWYRQDPGQGLRLIYYSQIVNDFQKGDIAEGYSVSREKKESFPLTVTSAQKNPTAFYLCASSIVGGRNQPQHFGDGTRLSIL.

This clone has just a few counts. This chain joins TRBV29-1 and TRBJ2-1; TRBD2 agrees at 7 bases. This CDR3 contains 13 residues. The V gene end was trimmed by 5 bases and the J gene end by 4 bases; junction bases not matched to a gene: 5. Germline V CDR1 and CDR2: SQVTM, ANQGSEA. CDR3 in DNA: TGCAGCGTTACTAGCGAGAGTTACAATGAGCAGTTCTTC. Amino acids: CSVTSESYNEQFF.

The J gene is TRBJ2-3, the V gene TRBV7-9; no firm D call. The CDR3 spans 12 residues. Per the germline V gene, CDR1 is SEHNR and CDR2 is FQNEAQ (reference sequence). V lost 5 bases to trimming and J lost 6 bases, with 9 bases between them. In DNA form, the CDR3 reads TGTGCCAGCAGCACATCTCCGGATACGCAGTATTTT. Protein: CASSTSPDTQYF.

The chain uses TRBV11-3 and TRBJ2-7, with 10 bases identical to TRBD1. Trimming removed 5 bases from V and 7 bases from J; junction bases left unmatched: 14. The CDR3 length is 16 residues. Germline V gives CDR1 SGHNT, CDR2 YENEEA. The CDR3 bases are TGTGCCAGCAGCCCGACCCCCGGGACAGGGGCGAGAGAGCAGTACTTC. Its protein is CASSPTPGTGAREQYF.

The chain carries TRBV7-2 and TRBJ2-7; D ambiguous. Trimming stripped 3 bases from V and 6 bases from J, with 12 bases between. CDR1 is SGHTA, CDR2 FQGNSA, per germline. The CDR3 loop spans 13 amino acids. The CDR3 loop reads CASSLVLAVEQYF. CDR3 in DNA: TGTGCCAGCAGCTTGGTACTTGCCGTCGAGCAGTACTTC.

The chain joins TRBV28 to TRBJ2-1, with D possibly matching TRBD1 (5 bases). Germline lookup yields CDR1 MDHEN and CDR2 SYDVKM. There are 14 residues in the CDR3. V lost 7 bases and J lost 0, with 10 bases in between. Here the CDR3 reads CASILDNSYNEQFF. For the CDR3, the DNA is TGTGCCAGCATATTGGACAACTCCTACAATGAGCAGTTCTTC.

This clone showed up just once. The CDR3 DNA reads as TGTGCCAGCAGCTTAACAATCCCTAGCGGGAGTAAGTACGAGCAGTACTTC. Protein sequence: CASSLTIPSGSKYEQYF. This sequence joins TRBV7-6 and TRBJ2-7; 10 bases align to TRBD2. Germline-derived CDR1 and CDR2 are SGHVS and FNYEAQ. The CDR3 runs to 17 residues. The V gene end was trimmed by 2 bases and the J gene end by 4 bases; junction bases not matched to a gene: 11.

The rearrangement joins TRBV28 to TRBJ2-7; a weak D match, TRBD2 (7 bases). V lost 3 bases and J lost 7, with 13 bases in between. Germline loops: CDR1 MDHEN, CDR2 SYDVKM. CDR3 length: 13 residues. The chain's CDR3 is CASSFGGLEEQYF. Written as DNA, the CDR3 is TGTGCCAGCAGTTTCGGGGGGCTGGAAGAGCAGTACTTC.

The V call is TRBV7-6, the J call TRBJ1-1, with D possibly being TRBD1 (5 bases). Germline V gives CDR1 SGHVS, CDR2 FNYEAQ. V was clipped by 1 base and J by 4 bases, with 13 bases between them. The CDR3 covers 15 residues. The CDR3 DNA reads TGTGCCAGCAGCTTAGATTCGGAGGGGTCCACTGAAGCTTTCTTT. This encodes CASSLDSEGSTEAFF.

This clone was found a few times. The chain's CDR3 is CASSIVGGQPQHF. CDR3 sequence (DNA): TGTGCCAGTAGTATAGTTGGAGGCCAGCCCCAGCATTTT. The chain carries TRBV19 and TRBJ1-5; D is ambiguous. The V gene lost 1 base and the J gene lost 7 bases, with 8 bases spanning the gap. CDR1 LNHDA and CDR2 SQIVND come from the germline V gene (reference sequence). This CDR3 contains 13 residues. Looking up the rest from reference TRBV19 and TRBJ1-5 gives the full variable domain: DGGITQSPKYLFRKEGQNVTLSCEQNLNHDAMYWYRQDPGQGLRLIYYSQIVNDFQKGDIAEGYSVSREKKESFPLTVTSAQKNPTAFYLCASSIVGGQPQHFGDGTRLSIL.

In this sample, this clone turned up a few times. The chain employs TRBV14 and TRBJ2-3; a weak D match, TRBD2 (6 bases). Germline V gene sequence: CDR1 SGHDN, CDR2 FVKESK. CDR3 size: 13 residues. Trimming removed 8 bases from V and 3 bases from J, with 12 bases in between. CDR3 bases: TGTGCCAGCCGACGACTAGGTACAGATACGCAGTATTTT. Translated, it gives CASRRLGTDTQYF.

The chain joins TRBV6-5 to TRBJ2-7, with 8 positions matching TRBD1. J was trimmed by 0 bases and V by 6 bases; bases with no gene match: 4. The CDR3 is 14 amino acids. CDR1 and CDR2 (germline): MNHEY, SVGAGI. CDR3 loop: CASRTGTGSYEQYF. The CDR3 nucleotides are TGTGCCAGCAGAACCGGGACAGGCTCCTACGAGCAGTACTTC.

The chain joins TRBV19 to TRBJ1-2; D might be TRBD1 (5 bases). From germline, CDR1 is LNHDA and CDR2 SQIVND (reference sequence). This CDR3 is 14 amino acids long. The V end lost 6 bases, the J end lost 4 bases, and 15 bases lay between the germline ends. CDR3 bases: TGTGCCAGTAGGTCCGGGACTACAGCCTATGGCTACACCTTC. Encoded protein: CASRSGTTAYGYTF.

This sequence joins TRBV9 and TRBJ2-7; D is possibly TRBD1 (6 bases). This CDR3 is built from 15 residues. Germline CDR1 SGDLS, CDR2 YYNGEE. V gave up 0 bases and J gave up 2 bases, with 12 bases separating them. As DNA, the CDR3 is TGTGCCAGCAGCGTAGCAGCAGGGGCGACCTACGAGCAGTACTTC. Its translation: CASSVAAGATYEQYF.

This chain uses TRBV2 with TRBJ2-7, with 8 bases identical to TRBD1. From germline, CDR1 is SNHLY and CDR2 FYNNEI. The CDR3 contains 13 residues. J lost 3 bases, V lost 8 bases, and 6 bases had no gene match. CDR3 sequence reads: CASGQGKGYEQYF. The CDR3 DNA follows: TGTGCCAGCGGACAGGGTAAAGGCTACGAGCAGTACTTC.